One and the same sample provided the 26 T cell receptor beta chains below, sequenced in a study of metastatic and nonmetastatic thyroid tumors. TCRdb re-analyzed the PCR reads through MiXCR. The table lists tens of thousands of clones, about 29% of them singletons. Thyroid surgery was preceded by no treatment in any patient. Sequences were obtained from blood. The receptor source for this set is a male donor with papillary thyroid cancer or a benign thyroid nodule (not recorded which). Some clones in this sample may be carry-over from other donors' samples.

In this sample, this clone turned up a few times. This chain connects TRBV11-3 to TRBJ2-5; 8 bases align to TRBD1. This CDR3 is 13 amino acids long. The germline V gene encodes CDR1 SGHNT and CDR2 YENEEA. The trim removed 3 bases at V and 4 bases at J, leaving 1 base unmatched. CDR3 DNA sequence: TGTGCCAGCAGCTTTACAGGGGGAGAGACCCAGTACTTC. Encoded protein: CASSFTGGETQYF.

The gene calls are TRBV9 and TRBJ2-7; D gene unclear. The V end lost 4 bases, the J end lost 0 bases, and 11 bases lay between the germline ends. Germline CDR1 SGDLS, CDR2 YYNGEE. This CDR3 region has 14 residues. Written as DNA, the CDR3 is TGTGCCAGCAGCCCACCGGGCCACTCCTACGAGCAGTACTTC. It yields the protein CASSPPGHSYEQYF.

At least ten counts were recorded for this clone. The CDR3 sequence is CASSFPGGPNTEAFF. As DNA, the CDR3 is TGTGCCAGCAGCTTCCCCGGCGGACCCAACACTGAAGCTTTCTTT. The chain links TRBV7-2 to TRBJ1-1, with D unclear. Trimming stripped 3 bases from V and 2 bases from J, with 13 bases between. The CDR3 totals 15 residues. The V gene's germline CDR1 is SGHTA and CDR2 FQGNSA. Full variable domain (outside the CDR3, taken from reference TRBV7-2 and TRBJ1-1): GAGVSQSPSNKVTEKGKDVELRCDPISGHTALYWYRQSLGQGLEFLIYFQGNSAPDKSGLPSDRFSAERTGGSVSTLTIQRTQQEDSAVYLCASSFPGGPNTEAFFGQGTRLTVV.

This rearrangement joins TRBV6-2 or TRBV6-3 to TRBJ2-7; the match to TRBD1 covers 8 bases. J lost 4 bases, V lost 7 bases, and 3 bases had no gene match. The CDR3 length is 12 residues. CDR1 is MNHEY, CDR2 SVGEGT, per germline. CDR3 DNA: TGTGCCAGCACCCGGGACAGGTACGAGCAGTACTTC. Protein sequence: CASTRDRYEQYF.

The chain is built from TRBV28 and TRBJ1-1, with 8 nucleotides matching TRBD1. The germline gives CDR1 MDHEN, CDR2 SYDVKM. J was trimmed by 5 bases and V by 7 bases; bases with no gene match: 12. There are 15 residues in the CDR3. In nucleotides, the CDR3 is TGTGCCAGCAAGTCTTCAGGGGGCGGGTGGACTGAAGCTTTCTTT. Protein sequence: CASKSSGGGWTEAFF.

V gene TRBV5-1 combines with J gene TRBJ1-2; TRBD1 matches 9 bases. The CDR3 has 18 amino acids. Germline V CDR1 and CDR2: SGHRS, YFSETQ. Unmatched junction bases numbered 18, after V lost 5 bases and J lost 4 bases. The CDR3 sequence is CASRASETGGRLGYGYTF. CDR3 sequence (DNA): TGCGCCAGCAGGGCCTCCGAGACAGGGGGAAGGTTAGGCTATGGCTACACCTTC.

The table lists this clone with a few counts. The J gene is TRBJ1-2, the V gene TRBV12-3 or TRBV12-4; TRBD1 matches at 8 bases. The CDR3 contains 13 residues. The trim removed 5 bases at V and 7 bases at J, leaving 6 bases unmatched. This chain's CDR3 is CASSPDRVRGYTF. The CDR3 DNA reads as TGTGCCAGCAGTCCGGACAGGGTACGTGGCTACACCTTC.

This clone showed up just a few times. The chain employs TRBV6-1 and TRBJ2-7; D is possibly TRBD2 (5 bases). Germline V lookup: CDR1 MNHNS, CDR2 SASEGT. The CDR3 loop spans 14 amino acids. The V end was cut by 5 bases, the J end by 4 bases, with 15 bases between. The CDR3 region is CASSLKDSGYEQYF. In DNA form, the CDR3 reads TGTGCCAGCAGTCTGAAGGATTCGGGATACGAGCAGTACTTC.

In its sample, this clone was seen a few times. The chain has TRBV19 and TRBJ2-1; D could derive from TRBD1 or TRBD2 (5 bases each). The germline V and J ends were trimmed by 1 base and 9 bases, with 13 bases remaining between them. Looked up from germline, CDR1 is LNHDA and CDR2 is SQIVND (reference sequence). The CDR3 covers 14 residues. The CDR3 loop is CASSIALGRGEQFF. For the CDR3, the DNA is TGTGCCAGTAGTATAGCTCTGGGACGAGGTGAGCAGTTCTTC.

The chain joins TRBV11-2 to TRBJ2-1; D remains unclear. The CDR3 runs 11 residues. V lost 5 bases to trimming and J lost 5 bases, with 4 bases between them. Germline-derived CDR1 and CDR2 are SGHAT and FQNNGV. In DNA, the CDR3 is TGTGCCAGCAGCCACAACAATGAGCAGTTCTTC. Translating it yields CASSHNNEQFF.

The V and J genes are TRBV20-1 and TRBJ2-5, with TRBD2 identical over 13 bases. Trimming took 0 bases from V and 2 from J; bases not matched to a gene: 9. In germline, CDR1 is DFQATT, CDR2 SNEGSKA (reference sequence). The CDR3 spans 18 residues. This CDR3 reads CSARDTSGGATLQETQYF. DNA of the CDR3: TGCAGTGCTAGAGATACTAGCGGGGGGGCCACCTTACAAGAGACCCAGTACTTC.

This clone came up many times. The chain carries TRBV13 and TRBJ2-5, with 10 bases that match TRBD1. This CDR3 spans 15 amino acids. Looked up from germline, CDR1 is PRHDT and CDR2 is FYEKMQ (reference sequence). After removal of 5 bases from V and 6 bases from J, the junction contained 9 bases not matched to a gene. CDR3 sequence reads: CASSTKDRGLQTQYF. CDR3 nucleotides: TGTGCCAGCAGCACAAAAGACAGGGGGCTGCAGACCCAGTACTTC.

This sequence joins TRBV28 and TRBJ2-7, with D uncertain. The V gene's germline CDR1 is MDHEN and CDR2 SYDVKM. The CDR3 contains 12 residues. V was cut by 10 bases and J by 4 bases, with 14 bases left in between. This CDR3 reads CATQAYNYEQYF. As DNA, the CDR3 is TGTGCCACCCAAGCTTATAATTACGAGCAGTACTTC.

CDR3 nucleotides: TGTGCCAGTAGTATACGGCAGGGTCCATCCTACGAGCAGTACTTC. Translated, it gives CASSIRQGPSYEQYF. V usage is TRBV19 and J usage is TRBJ2-7, with D perhaps matching TRBD1 (5 bases). CDR1 and CDR2 from the germline V gene are LNHDA and SQIVND (reference sequence). The CDR3 is 15 residues long. Trimming pared 2 bases from V and 1 base from J, leaving 12 bases between.

This clone is deemed medium-sized. This rearrangement joins TRBV6-2 or TRBV6-3 to TRBJ2-5; TRBD1 matches 8 bases. After removal of 5 bases from V and 5 bases from J, the junction contained 4 bases not matched to a gene. Per germline, CDR1 MNHEY and CDR2 SVGEGT. The CDR3 runs to 13 residues. The DNA of the CDR3 is TGTGCCAGCAGTGGTGACAGGGGTGAGACCCAGTACTTC. This gives the protein CASSGDRGETQYF.

The rearrangement uses TRBV9 and TRBJ1-4; no clear D. The V end lost 2 bases, the J end lost 8 bases, and 13 bases lay between the germline ends. Germline V gene data show CDR1 as SGDLS and CDR2 as YYNGEE. The CDR3 is made up of 14 amino acids. For the CDR3, the DNA is TGTGCCAGCAGCGTCACCTTAGACCCCGAAAAACTGTTTTTT. Translation gives CASSVTLDPEKLFF. Combining the CDR3 with reference TRBV9 and TRBJ1-4 gives the whole variable domain DSGVTQTPKHLITATGQRVTLRCSPRSGDLSVYWYQQSLDQGLQFLIQYYNGEERAKGNILERFSAQQFPDLHSELNLSSLELGDSALYFCASSVTLDPEKLFFGSGTQLSVL.

There are many counts of this clone. This chain uses TRBV4-1 with TRBJ2-1; the D gene is possibly TRBD2 (6 bases). V gave up 0 bases and J gave up 2 bases, with 14 bases separating them. The germline gives CDR1 MGHRA, CDR2 YSYEKL. The CDR3 has 17 residues. CDR3 nucleotide sequence: TGCGCCAGCAGCCAAGATTGGGAGGATCCCCCCTACAATGAGCAGTTCTTC. It yields the protein CASSQDWEDPPYNEQFF.

The chain has TRBV18 and TRBJ1-1; D is unclear. Trimming removed 2 bases from V and 4 bases from J, with 11 bases in between. Germline V gene sequence: CDR1 KGHSH, CDR2 LQKENI. The CDR3 consists of 14 residues. The CDR3 DNA is TGTGCCAGCTCACCATGGTCTCTGCGCACTGAAGCTTTCTTT. This translates into CASSPWSLRTEAFF.

Worth noting for this clone: One end of the junction varies from germline; a read error may be responsible. J is TRBJ1-1 and V is TRBV9; TRBD1 is a possible D gene (6 bases). Germline values: CDR1 SGDLS, CDR2 YYNGEE. CDR3 length: 15 residues. The CDR3 region has the DNA TGCGCCAGCAGCACCAGCCCAGGGGACTTACCTGAAGCTTTCTTT. The encoded protein is CASSTSPGDLPEAFF.

The chain joins TRBV6-1 to TRBJ1-6, with 8 positions matching TRBD1. The CDR3 length is 18 residues. V lost 4 bases and J lost 5; bases outside the gene matches: 13. The V gene's germline CDR1 is MNHNS and CDR2 SASEGT. The CDR3, as DNA: TGTGCCAGCAGTGCGGGACAGGACTACGGGGGTAATAATTCACCCCTCCACTTT. Amino acid sequence: CASSAGQDYGGNNSPLHF.

This clone has ten or more counts. The rearrangement uses TRBV4-1 and TRBJ2-7; either TRBD1 or TRBD2 may supply D (5 bases each). Germline V gives CDR1 MGHRA, CDR2 YSYEKL. Trimming cost V 5 bases and J 0 bases, with 11 bases left between them. The CDR3 is made up of 14 amino acids. The CDR3 spells CASSTRDDSYEQYF. CDR3 nucleotide sequence: TGCGCCAGCAGCACCCGGGACGACTCCTACGAGCAGTACTTC.

This clone was recorded a few times. This chain links TRBV10-2 with TRBJ2-1; D is uncertain. CDR3 length: 12 amino acids. The V and J ends lost 0 bases and 10 bases respectively, with 7 bases between them. CDR1 WSHSY and CDR2 SAAADI come from the germline V gene. The CDR3 region has the DNA TGCGCCAGCAGTGAGTCTCTGAGGGAGCAGTTCTTC. The encoded protein is CASSESLREQFF.

A note on this clone: A much bigger clone sits one base away, suggesting this may be a read error. This sample also contains other DNA sequences that code for the same CDR3. The V gene is TRBV7-2, the J gene TRBJ2-6; 11 bases map to TRBD2. This CDR3 region has 20 residues. Germline V gene lookup returns CDR1 SGHTA and CDR2 FQGNSA. Here the CDR3 reads CASSLSAGTSGWSGANVLTF. Written as DNA, the CDR3 is TGTGCCAGCAGCTTATCGGCTGGGACTAGCGGATGGTCTGGCGCCAACGTCCTGACTTTC.

This clone has just a few counts. The chain has TRBV20-1 and TRBJ2-7, with TRBD2 as a possible D gene (6 bases). This CDR3 region has 12 residues. Per germline, CDR1 DFQATT and CDR2 SNEGSKA (reference sequence). Trimming left V 1 base short and J 3 bases short, with 7 bases between. The CDR3 DNA sequence: TGCAGTGCTAGAGTGCGGGACTACGAGCAGTACTTC. Amino acids: CSARVRDYEQYF.

This clone was picked up a small number of times. J is TRBJ2-3 and V is TRBV6-9; the D is unclear. The germline gives CDR1 MNHGY, CDR2 SVAAGI. The CDR3 is made up of 13 amino acids. The V gene lost 2 bases and the J gene lost 0 bases, with 3 bases spanning the gap. CDR3 coding DNA: TGTGCCAGCAGTTATCACAGCACAGATACGCAGTATTTT. Its protein is CASSYHSTDTQYF.

This clone was observed a few times. The J gene is TRBJ2-5, the V gene TRBV4-2, with D perhaps TRBD2 (5 bases). This CDR3 region has 15 residues. V gave up 0 bases and J gave up 5 bases, with 13 bases separating them. Germline V gene data show CDR1 as LGHNA and CDR2 as YNFKEQ. This CDR3 is CASSQDRASRETQYF. The DNA for the CDR3 is TGTGCCAGCAGCCAAGATCGGGCTAGCCGGGAGACCCAGTACTTC.